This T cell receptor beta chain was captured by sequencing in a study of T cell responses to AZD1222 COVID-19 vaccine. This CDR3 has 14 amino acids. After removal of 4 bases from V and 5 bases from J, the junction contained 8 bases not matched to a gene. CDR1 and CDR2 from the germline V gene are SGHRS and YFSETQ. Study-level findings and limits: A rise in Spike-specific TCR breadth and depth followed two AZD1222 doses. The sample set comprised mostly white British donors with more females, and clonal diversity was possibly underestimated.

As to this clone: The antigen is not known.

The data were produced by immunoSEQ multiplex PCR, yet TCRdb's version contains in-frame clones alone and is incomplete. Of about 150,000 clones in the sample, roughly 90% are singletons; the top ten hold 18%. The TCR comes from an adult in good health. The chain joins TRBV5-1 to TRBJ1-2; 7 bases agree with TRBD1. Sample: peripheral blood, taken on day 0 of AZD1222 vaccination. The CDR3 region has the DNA TGCGCCAGCAGCCTCCGGGACAGCTTTTATGGCTACACCTTC. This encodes CASSLRDSFYGYTF.